This TCR beta chain derives from a study of T cells in localized non-small cell lung cancer. Measured with immunoSEQ multiplex PCR; TCRdb has only the in-frame clones, and not every one. The sample carries roughly 1,700 clones, 20% recorded once. There are 15 residues in the CDR3. V lost 8 bases to trimming and J lost 3 bases; unmatched junction nucleotides: 8. Germline CDR1 is SGHNT and CDR2 is YENEEA. Here the sequenced sample was lung tumor tissue, taken before any cancer treatment. The clonotype was recovered from a female donor older than 55 with stage II lung adenocarcinoma. The chain joins TRBV11-3 to TRBJ2-2, with 8 bases identical to TRBD1. The CDR3 DNA follows: TGTGCCAGCCGGACAGGGATACGGTACACCGGGGAGCTGTTTTTT. Protein product: CASRTGIRYTGELFF.